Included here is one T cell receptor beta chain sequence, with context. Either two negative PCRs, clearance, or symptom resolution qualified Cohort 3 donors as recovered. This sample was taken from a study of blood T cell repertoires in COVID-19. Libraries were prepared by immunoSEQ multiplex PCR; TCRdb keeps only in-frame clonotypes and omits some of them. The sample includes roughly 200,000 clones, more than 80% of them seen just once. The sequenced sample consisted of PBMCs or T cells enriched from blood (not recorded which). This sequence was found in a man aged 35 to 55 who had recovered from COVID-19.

CDR3 protein: CASSLWNRGDGYTF. The CDR3 region has the DNA TGTGCCAGCAGCTTATGGAACAGGGGAGACGGCTACACCTTC. This chain joins TRBV7-2 and TRBJ1-2; 7 bases fit TRBD1. Per germline, CDR1 SGHTA and CDR2 FQGNSA. Trimming cost V 2 bases and J 8 bases; bases outside gene matches: 8. CDR3 length equals 14 residues.